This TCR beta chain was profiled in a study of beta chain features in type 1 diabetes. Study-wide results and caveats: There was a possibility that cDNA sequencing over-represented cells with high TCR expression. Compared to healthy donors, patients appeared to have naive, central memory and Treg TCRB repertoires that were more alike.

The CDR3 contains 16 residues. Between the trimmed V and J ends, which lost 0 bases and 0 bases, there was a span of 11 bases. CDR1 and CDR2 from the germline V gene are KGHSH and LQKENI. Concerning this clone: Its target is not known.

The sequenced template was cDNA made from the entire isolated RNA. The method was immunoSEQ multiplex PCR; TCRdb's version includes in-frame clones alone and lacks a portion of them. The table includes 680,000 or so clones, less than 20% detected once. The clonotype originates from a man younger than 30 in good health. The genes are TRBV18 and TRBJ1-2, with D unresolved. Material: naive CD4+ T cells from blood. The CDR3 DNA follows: TGTGCCAGCTCACCACCGGTCAGGAAAGCTAACTATGGCTACACCTTC. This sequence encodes CASSPPVRKANYGYTF. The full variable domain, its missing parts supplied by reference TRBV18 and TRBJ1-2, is NAGVMQNPRHLVRRRGQEARLRCSPMKGHSHVYWYRQLPEEGLKFMVYLQKENIIDESGMPKERFSAEFPKEGPSILRIQQVVRGDSAAYFCASSPPVRKANYGYTFGSGTRLTVV.